The source of this T cell receptor beta chain is a study of shared clonotypes between healthy human individuals. Study-wide results and caveats: Shared clonotypes: about 5% naive CD4, 3.5% to 4% naive CD8, over 2% memory CD4, 0.4% memory CD8.

With 0 bases removed from V and 4 bases from J, the gap between germline ends came to 7 bases. This CDR3 is 13 amino acids long. Germline V gene data show CDR1 as GTSNPN and CDR2 as SVGIG (reference sequence). In regard to this clone: Its target is unknown.

CD45RO-negative, CCR7-selected cells formed the naive CD8 fraction, which excluded terminally differentiated effector memory CD45RA+ cells. Generated by immunoSEQ multiplex PCR, the TCRdb table keeps only in-frame clones and is missing some. The sample carries about 2 million clones, approximately 94% recorded once. The chain uses TRBV30 and TRBJ2-1; the D is unclear. This TCR came from a man aged 18 to 29 in good health. The sample consisted of naive CD8+ T cells sorted from blood. The CDR3: CAWSVTPYNEQFF. In nucleotides, the CDR3 is TGTGCCTGGAGTGTAACCCCTTACAATGAGCAGTTCTTC.